These T cell receptor beta chains were read from a single sample in a study of OX40 agonist ivuxolimab in advanced cancers. Repertoires were generated with immunoSEQ multiplex PCR, while TCRdb's copy carries only in-frame clones and drops some. The repertoire includes 55,000 to 70,000 clones, over 85% of them detected once, and more than 1% sits in the top ten. Specimen: CD4+ or CD8+ T cells sorted from blood, collected in a trial of the OX40 agonist ivuxolimab. Source of these receptors: an adult with an advanced solid tumor such as melanoma, head and neck, liver or kidney cancer. CDR3s include the opening cysteine and the closing phenylalanine or tryptophan. The D gene is left open where the match is weak. The size of a clone is reported for some rows only, either as once, few or many, or as a class for expanded clones.

cdr3_aa | cdr3_nt | clone_size | v_call | d_call | j_call
CASSQDWRKGETQYF | TGCGCCAGCAGCCAAGATTGGCGGAAAGGGGAGACCCAGTACTTC | . | TRBV4-1 | . | TRBJ2-5
CASSGPPGVDYGYTF | TGTGCCAGCAGCGGTCCCCCGGGGGTAGACTATGGCTACACCTTC | . | TRBV5-4 | . | TRBJ1-2
CASSPPGTDTQYF | TGTGCCAGCTCACCACCGGGGACAGATACGCAGTATTTT | . | TRBV18 | . | TRBJ2-3
CASSAPGRVQNTEAFF | TGCGCCAGCAGTGCACCTGGCCGGGTCCAGAACACTGAAGCTTTCTTT | few | TRBV5-1 | . | TRBJ1-1
CASSQNTGTRKNTGELFF | TGCGCCAGCAGCCAAAACACCGGGACGAGAAAGAACACCGGGGAGCTGTTTTTT | . | TRBV4-1 | . | TRBJ2-2
CASQTPGVTSYEQYF | TGTGCCAGCCAAACTCCGGGGGTGACCTCCTACGAGCAGTACTTC | . | TRBV6-1 | . | TRBJ2-7
CAISREGSTEAFF | TGTGCCATCAGCAGGGAGGGGTCCACTGAAGCTTTCTTT | . | TRBV10-3 | . | TRBJ1-1
CASSDPRGTSDEQFF | TGTGCCAGCAGTGACCCCCGGGGGACTAGTGATGAGCAGTTCTTC | . | TRBV28 | TRBD2 | TRBJ2-1
CASSEYNEQFF | TGTGCCAGCAGCGAATACAATGAGCAGTTCTTC | once | TRBV7-2 | . | TRBJ2-1
CAISSRGNTDTQYF | TGTGCCATCAGTTCCAGGGGCAACACAGATACGCAGTATTTT | once | TRBV10-3 | . | TRBJ2-3
CASGAGGAIGYTF | TGTGCCAGCGGGGCCGGCGGGGCGATTGGCTACACCTTC | . | TRBV27 | . | TRBJ1-2
CAISDKGKGTNEQFF | TGTGCCATCAGTGATAAGGGGAAGGGAACCAATGAGCAGTTCTTC | . | TRBV10-3 | . | TRBJ2-1
CASSAPGGSGNTIYF | TGCGCCAGCAGTGCCCCAGGGGGGTCTGGAAACACCATATATTTT | . | TRBV10-2 | TRBD1 | TRBJ1-3
CASSIDSLYGYTF | TGTGCCAGTAGTATAGATTCGCTATATGGCTACACCTTC | . | TRBV19 | . | TRBJ1-2
CASSFFGTAHQETQYF | TGTGCCAGCAGCTTCTTCGGGACAGCACACCAAGAGACCCAGTACTTC | . | TRBV5-5 | TRBD1 | TRBJ2-5
CASSLGRGAYNEQFF | TGTGCCAGCAGCCTCGGACGGGGGGCCTACAATGAGCAGTTCTTC | . | TRBV7-2 | TRBD2 | TRBJ2-1
CASSQEGTSLQTQYF | TGTGCCAGCAGCCAAGAGGGGACTAGCTTGCAGACCCAGTACTTC | . | TRBV4-2 | TRBD2 | TRBJ2-5
CASSANYEQYF | TGTGCCAGCAGTGCCAACTACGAGCAGTACTTC | . | TRBV2 | . | TRBJ2-7
CASSYSTGVGEKLFF | TGTGCCAGCAGTTACTCCACAGGGGTAGGCGAAAAACTGTTTTTT | . | TRBV6-6 | TRBD1 | TRBJ1-4
CSVGGTSIQETQYF | TGCAGCGTGGGCGGGACTAGCATTCAAGAGACCCAGTACTTC | . | TRBV29-1 | TRBD2 | TRBJ2-5
CAGKGLLNTGELFF | TGTGCCGGAAAGGGACTTCTGAACACCGGGGAGCTGTTTTTT | . | TRBV6-1 | . | TRBJ2-2
CASSYGARSGANTDTQYF | TGTGCCAGCAGCTATGGGGCGCGATCGGGCGCAAACACAGATACGCAGTATTTT | . | TRBV7-8 | . | TRBJ2-3
CASSVASGGAPGANEQFF | TGTGCCAGCAGCGTAGCAAGCGGGGGGGCCCCAGGGGCCAATGAGCAGTTCTTC | once | TRBV9 | TRBD2 | TRBJ2-1
CASSLGGGGTDTQYF | TGTGCCAGCAGCTTAGGAGGGGGGGGCACAGATACGCAGTATTTT | . | TRBV13 | . | TRBJ2-3
CASSTTGQDPTDTQYF | TGTGCCAGCAGCACGACAGGGCAGGATCCCACAGATACGCAGTATTTT | . | TRBV21-1 | . | TRBJ2-3
CASSLAGRQGYTF | TGTGCCAGCAGCTTGGCCGGGAGGCAGGGCTACACCTTC | . | TRBV5-1 | . | TRBJ1-2
CASWDTGDGYTF | TGTGCCAGCTGGGATACTGGCGATGGCTACACCTTC | . | TRBV19 | . | TRBJ1-2
CASSPFTNTGELFF | TGTGCCAGCAGCCCATTCACGAACACCGGGGAGCTGTTTTTT | . | TRBV5-4 | . | TRBJ2-2
CASRGDRERFAEAFF | TGCGCCAGCAGAGGGGACAGGGAACGGTTCGCTGAAGCTTTCTTT | . | TRBV10-1 | TRBD1 | TRBJ1-1
CASSRAPGQGSNEQFF | TGTGCCAGCAGTCGAGCACCGGGACAGGGGAGTAATGAGCAGTTCTTC | . | TRBV27 | TRBD1 | TRBJ2-1
CAIRSLISGNTIYF | TGTGCCATCAGGAGCCTTATCTCTGGAAACACCATATATTTT | . | TRBV10-3 | . | TRBJ1-3